The present TCR beta chain was sequenced within a study of blood T cell repertoires in COVID-19. On the study more broadly: From T cells, B-cell-depleted T cells, or PBMCs came the material, which was cDNA or gDNA.

Individuals aged roughly 18 to 100 years were recruited from about two dozen US areas. Participant reports of clinical history set cohort assignment. The CDR3 totals 16 residues. The germline V gene encodes CDR1 SGHTS and CDR2 YDEGEE. V gave up 3 bases and J gave up 0 bases, with 15 bases separating them. Original analysis: Amplification from reference gene primers served as the basis for estimated nucleated cell counts. Assay: immunoSEQ multiplex PCR; the TCRdb copy retains only in-frame clones and omits some. V and J calls and clone size are copied from that table; D and trimming were computed from the DNA. Altogether over 350,000 clones are present, around 90% being singletons, with the ten largest covering approximately 2%.

The chain has TRBV5-8 and TRBJ1-1; tentative D call: TRBD1 (6 bases). This TCR was sampled from a woman younger than 30 with acute COVID-19. The sample consisted of PBMCs or T cells enriched from blood (not recorded which). In DNA, the CDR3 is TGTGCCAGCAGCTACCGAGGACAGCTATTGAACACTGAAGCTTTCTTT. It encodes CASSYRGQLLNTEAFF. The variable domain in full, with the rest retrieved from reference TRBV5-8 and TRBJ1-1, is EAGVTQSPTHLIKTRGQQATLRCSPISGHTSVYWYQQALGLGLQFLLWYDEGEERNRGNFPPRFSGRQFPNYSSELNVNALELEDSALYLCASSYRGQLLNTEAFFGQGTRLTVV.